Below are 21 T cell receptor beta chains sequenced from a single sample in a study of cytomegalovirus exposure and HLA in healthy donors. The method was immunoSEQ multiplex PCR; TCRdb's version includes in-frame clones alone and lacks a portion of them. The repertoire holds fewer than 200,000 clones, about 89% seen once, with 6.5% to 7.5% in the top ten. Sample: PBMCs. All receptors derive from a man aged 25-40 years in good health and CMV-seropositive.

The CDR3 DNA is TGTGCCAGCAGCCAAGGCGGGGGCAACGGTGAGCAGTACTTC. Protein: CASSQGGGNGEQYF. The chain combines TRBV14 with TRBJ2-7, with TRBD2 as a possible D gene (7 bases). Trimming took 1 base from V and 7 from J, leaving 14 bases between them. CDR1 and CDR2 (germline): SGHDN, FVKESK. The CDR3 consists of 14 residues.

The gene calls are TRBV7-9 and TRBJ1-6; a possible D gene is TRBD1 (5 bases). The germline V gene encodes CDR1 SEHNR and CDR2 FQNEAQ (reference sequence). Trimming left V 5 bases short and J 6 bases short, with 14 bases between. The CDR3 loop spans 15 amino acids. The CDR3 nucleotides are TGTGCCAGCAGCCCCTCGCGGGGCGCTAATTCACCCCTCCACTTT. This codes for CASSPSRGANSPLHF.

The chain has TRBV20-1 and TRBJ2-7; D remains ambiguous. CDR3 length equals 10 residues. Looked up from germline, CDR1 is DFQATT and CDR2 is SNEGSKA (reference sequence). Trimming stripped 3 bases from V and 5 bases from J, with 5 bases between. Written as DNA, the CDR3 is TGCAGTGCTAGGTCCCACGAGCAGTACTTC. Translated: CSARSHEQYF.

On this clone: At one end the junction does not follow the germline gene, possibly because of a read error. DNA for the CDR3: TGTGCCAGCAGATTGGACCCGTCTAGCGGGGGGGCTTACGAGCAGTACTTC. This sequence encodes CASRLDPSSGGAYEQYF. V gene TRBV5-4 combines with J gene TRBJ2-7, with TRBD2 matching over 12 bases. Germline lookup yields CDR1 SGHNT and CDR2 YYREEE (reference sequence). The CDR3 consists of 17 residues.

This sequence joins TRBV30 and TRBJ1-4; TRBD1 might be the D (5 bases). CDR3 length equals 13 residues. V was trimmed by 6 bases and J by 6 bases, leaving 14 bases between them. In germline, CDR1 is GTSNPN, CDR2 SVGIG (reference sequence). The CDR3 sequence is CACQLGDDEKLFF. The CDR3 DNA reads as TGTGCCTGCCAACTGGGGGACGATGAAAAACTGTTTTTT.

This clone was recorded only once. J is TRBJ2-3 and V is TRBV7-6, with D unresolved. The CDR3 length is 11 residues. V lost 4 bases to trimming and J lost 5 bases, with 4 bases between them. Germline assignment: CDR1 SGHVS and CDR2 FNYEAQ. This CDR3 is CASSWGDTQYF. CDR3 DNA sequence: TGTGCCAGCAGCTGGGGAGATACGCAGTATTTT.

The chain uses TRBV30 and TRBJ2-1; D is undetermined. This CDR3 is built from 12 residues. Trimming took 0 bases from V and 7 from J, leaving 7 bases between them. Germline V lookup: CDR1 GTSNPN, CDR2 SVGIG (reference sequence). CDR3 amino acids: CAWSVRSNEQFF. In nucleotides, the CDR3 is TGTGCCTGGAGTGTAAGGTCTAATGAGCAGTTCTTC. Full variable domain (missing parts from reference TRBV30 and TRBJ2-1): SQTIHQWPATLVQPVGSPLSLECTVEGTSNPNLYWYRQAAGRGLQLLFYSVGIGQISSEVPQNLSASRPQDRQFILSSKKLLLSDSGFYLCAWSVRSNEQFFGPGTRLTVL.

This chain connects TRBV11-2 to TRBJ2-3; D not certain. V shed 2 bases and J shed 2 bases, with 14 bases lying between them. The V gene's germline CDR1 is SGHAT and CDR2 FQNNGV. The CDR3 covers 16 residues. The CDR3 DNA reads TGTGCCAGCAGCTTAACCAGAGCGCTGATCACAGATACGCAGTATTTT. It is translated as CASSLTRALITDTQYF.

The chain recombines TRBV6-1 with TRBJ2-7, with 7 bases fitting TRBD1. The ends lost 6 bases at V and 5 bases at J; junction bases unmatched: 7. The CDR3 is 13 residues long. Germline values: CDR1 MNHNS, CDR2 SASEGT. The CDR3 here is CASRETGLHEQYF. The CDR3, as DNA: TGTGCCAGCAGGGAGACAGGGCTCCACGAGCAGTACTTC.

The gene calls are TRBV19 and TRBJ1-2; possible D gene TRBD1, 5 bases. Trimming cost V 5 bases and J 8 bases, with 12 bases left between them. Germline V gene data show CDR1 as LNHDA and CDR2 as SQIVND (reference sequence). The CDR3 sequence is 12 residues long. The CDR3 here is CASSPSGEGYTF. The CDR3 region has the DNA TGTGCCAGTAGTCCCTCGGGGGAAGGCTACACCTTC. Full variable domain (remainder filled in from reference TRBV19 and TRBJ1-2): DGGITQSPKYLFRKEGQNVTLSCEQNLNHDAMYWYRQDPGQGLRLIYYSQIVNDFQKGDIAEGYSVSREKKESFPLTVTSAQKNPTAFYLCASSPSGEGYTFGSGTRLTVV.

This rearrangement joins TRBV7-2 to TRBJ2-7, with 9 bases matching TRBD1. Germline trimming cut 1 base from V and 5 bases from J; bases unmatched to any gene: 9. The CDR3 totals 16 residues. Germline loops: CDR1 SGHTA, CDR2 FQGNSA. In DNA form, the CDR3 reads TGTGCCAGCAGCTTAGTCTCCGGGACAGGGAAAAACGAGCAGTACTTC. Protein: CASSLVSGTGKNEQYF.

The chain employs TRBV28 and TRBJ1-5, with D unresolved. Germline CDR1 and CDR2: MDHEN and SYDVKM. Trimming shortened V by 6 bases and J by 2 bases, and 14 bases separated the two germline ends. The CDR3 runs 15 residues. The CDR3 here is CASSPLVKGNQPQHF. DNA of the CDR3: TGTGCCAGCAGCCCACTAGTAAAGGGCAATCAGCCCCAGCATTTT.

The chain has TRBV9 and TRBJ2-1, with D tentatively TRBD1 (7 bases). Germline CDR1 reads SGDLS; CDR2 reads YYNGEE. The V and J ends lost 0 bases and 9 bases respectively, with 13 bases between them. This CDR3 contains 14 residues. The CDR3: CASSVGGGTVEQFF. CDR3 DNA: TGTGCCAGCAGCGTAGGAGGAGGGACAGTTGAGCAGTTCTTC.

The chain employs TRBV29-1 and TRBJ1-2; the D gene is possibly TRBD1 (5 bases). CDR1 is SQVTM, CDR2 ANQGSEA, per germline. The length of the CDR3 is 12 residues. Trimming stripped 4 bases from V and 7 bases from J, with 13 bases between. The DNA for the CDR3 is TGCAGCGTTGGGGGCAGGGACTTTGGCTACACCTTC. Translating it yields CSVGGRDFGYTF.

This clone was counted ten times or more. This rearrangement joins TRBV6-5 to TRBJ1-1; D is unclear. Trimming shortened V by 2 bases and J by 7 bases, and 11 bases separated the two germline ends. Germline CDR1 is MNHEY and CDR2 is SVGAGI. The CDR3 contains 13 residues. CDR3 in DNA: TGTGCCAGCAGTTACGAGGCGAGTGGTGAAGCTTTCTTT. It codes for CASSYEASGEAFF.

The chain couples TRBV2 to TRBJ2-2; 11 bases fit TRBD2. The CDR3 is 16 amino acids. V shed 6 bases and J 0 bases; nucleotides not matched to a gene: 3. Per germline, CDR1 SNHLY and CDR2 FYNNEI. In nucleotides, the CDR3 is TGTGCCAGCAGGCTGGGACTAGCGGCGAACACCGGGGAGCTGTTTTTT. This encodes CASRLGLAANTGELFF. Full variable domain (rest looked up from reference TRBV2 and TRBJ2-2): EPEVTQTPSHQVTQMGQEVILRCVPISNHLYFYWYRQILGQKVEFLVSFYNNEISEKSEIFDDQFSVERPDGSNFTLKIRSTKLEDSAMYFCASRLGLAANTGELFFGEGSRLTVL.

The chain recombines TRBV2 with TRBJ2-7; perhaps TRBD1 as D (5 bases). The CDR3 totals 12 residues. Between the trimmed V and J ends, which lost 2 bases and 6 bases, there was a span of 8 bases. Germline lookup yields CDR1 SNHLY and CDR2 FYNNEI. This CDR3 is CASSERGFEQYF. Written as DNA, the CDR3 is TGTGCCAGCAGTGAAAGGGGTTTCGAGCAGTACTTC.

The chain combines TRBV5-1 with TRBJ2-2; 7 nucleotides match TRBD2. This CDR3 contains 16 residues. Germline V CDR1 and CDR2: SGHRS, YFSETQ. The trim removed 0 bases at V and 4 bases at J, leaving 6 bases unmatched. CDR3 region: CASSLASGGATGELFF. DNA of the CDR3: TGCGCCAGCAGCTTGGCCTCGGGGGGTGCCACCGGGGAGCTGTTTTTT.

The J gene is TRBJ2-7, the V gene TRBV9; possibly TRBD2 for D (6 bases). CDR3 length: 15 residues. CDR1 and CDR2 from the germline V gene are SGDLS and YYNGEE. With 3 bases removed from V and 5 bases from J, the gap between germline ends came to 18 bases. The CDR3 reads CASSATPGLQDEQYF. The DNA for the CDR3 is TGTGCCAGCAGCGCAACCCCGGGACTTCAGGACGAGCAGTACTTC.

Details on this clone: The sample contains more than one DNA sequence encoding this CDR3. The J gene is TRBJ2-7, the V gene TRBV28; D remains unclear. Germline V gives CDR1 MDHEN, CDR2 SYDVKM. This CDR3 spans 11 amino acids. V was clipped by 6 bases and J by 0 bases, with 3 bases between them. The chain's CDR3 is CASRSSYEQYF. The CDR3 coding sequence is TGTGCCAGCAGGAGCTCCTACGAGCAGTACTTC. Drawing the rest from reference TRBV28 and TRBJ2-7, the complete variable domain is DVKVTQSSRYLVKRTGEKVFLECVQDMDHENMFWYRQDPGLGLRLIYFSYDVKMKEKGDIPEGYSVSREKKERFSLILESASTNQTSMYLCASRSSYEQYFGPGTRLTVT.

The chain employs TRBV4-3 and TRBJ2-7, with TRBD1 identical over 11 bases. Germline V lookup: CDR1 LGHNA, CDR2 YSLEER. J lost 2 bases, V lost 0 bases, and 3 bases had no gene match. CDR3 length equals 16 residues. CDR3 nucleotide sequence: TGCGCCAGCAGCCAAGAGCCGGGACAGGGGGCCTACGAGCAGTACTTC. It encodes CASSQEPGQGAYEQYF.